This T cell receptor beta chain was sequenced for a study of shared clonotypes between healthy human individuals. The protocol was immunoSEQ multiplex PCR, while the TCRdb copy is restricted to in-frame clones and leaves out a portion. There are about 1 million clones in the sample; around 78% occur only once, and approximately 0.56% lies in the top ten. Donation came from healthy HIV-negative adults that had no recent acute infections or vaccinations. The TCR originated in a man between 18 and 29 years old in good health. Some clones in this sample may be carry-over from other donors' samples. Source material: memory CD4+ T cells from PBMCs. Subset given: CD45RA-negative fraction.

This CDR3 is CASRRGYGGRSDTQYF. CDR3 nucleotides: TGCGCCAGCAGACGCGGCTATGGCGGGAGGTCAGATACGCAGTATTTT. V and J are TRBV5-1 and TRBJ2-3; 8 nucleotides align to TRBD2. Germline CDR1 is SGHRS and CDR2 is YFSETQ. Trimming cost V 5 bases and J 4 bases; bases outside gene matches: 12. CDR3 length equals 16 residues.